The rows below give T cell receptor beta chains drawn from one sample of a study of T cell repertoires in cytomegalovirus infection. TCRdb analysed the reads with MiXCR anew, one entry per CDR3 protein. In the table there are around 710,000 distinct CDR3 sequences, 25% to 30% of which are singletons. These receptors lack a known antigen. Sequencing was performed on cultured CD8+ T cells from PBMCs, taken from culture after CMV antigen stimulation. The receptors shown here come from a human donor in good health (CMV status not recorded). Some clones in this sample may be carry-over from other donors' samples. Both conserved end residues are part of each CDR3. A D gene is named only where the DNA matches it firmly. The size entry is marked missing in some rows and otherwise reads once, few, many or a size class.

TRBJ1-4	NA	few	TRBV7-6	CASSPFAGGAANEKLFF	TGTGCCAGCAGCCCCTTCGCGGGCGGCGCGGCTAATGAAAAACTGTTTTTT
TRBJ1-6	NA	NA	TRBV27	CASSLLRQVLHF	TGTGCCAGCAGTTTATTACGCCAGGTTCTCCACTTT
TRBJ1-2	NA	few	TRBV7-6	CASSLDPGPYGYTF	TGTGCCAGCAGCTTAGATCCAGGCCCCTATGGCTACACCTTC
TRBJ1-2	NA	few	TRBV13	CASSAETGWGASYTF	TGTGCCAGCAGCGCCGAGACCGGGTGGGGTGCTAGCTACACCTTC
TRBJ2-6	NA	NA	TRBV7-6	CASSLPMGVQLSSGANVLTF	TGTGCCAGCAGCTTGCCCATGGGTGTTCAATTGAGCTCTGGGGCCAACGTCCTGACTTTC
TRBJ1-2	NA	NA	TRBV7-2	CASSPVRNIGDGYTF	TGTGCCAGCAGCCCGGTTCGGAACATAGGGGATGGCTACACCTTC
TRBJ1-5	NA	few	TRBV4-1	CASSQDPGSDNQPQHF	TGCGCCAGCAGCCAAGATCCGGGATCAGACAATCAGCCCCAGCATTTT
TRBJ2-3	TRBD2	NA	TRBV7-3	CASSLMGLAGEHTDTQYF	TGTGCCAGCAGCTTAATGGGACTAGCGGGGGAGCACACAGATACGCAGTATTTT
TRBJ2-3	TRBD1	many	TRBV7-2	CASSGPDRDVADTQYF	TGTGCCAGCAGCGGCCCGGACAGGGATGTTGCAGATACGCAGTATTTT
TRBJ2-2	NA	many	TRBV7-2	CASSFSGSGELFF	TGTGCCAGCAGCTTTTCAGGGTCCGGGGAGCTGTTTTTT
TRBJ1-1	NA	few	TRBV19	CASSIVDPWTEAFF	TGTGCCAGTAGTATAGTCGACCCCTGGACTGAAGCTTTCTTT
TRBJ2-1	TRBD1	many	TRBV7-8	CASSGTGSKYNEQFF	TGTGCCAGCAGCGGGACAGGGTCCAAGTACAATGAGCAGTTCTTC
TRBJ1-2	NA	NA	TRBV6-8	CASSYSRGSWGYTF	TGTGCCAGCAGTTACTCGAGGGGGTCATGGGGCTACACCTTC